A single sample is the source of the 18 T cell receptor beta chains below, sequenced in a study of Graves' ophthalmopathy and Graves' hyperthyroidism. Amplification of TCR beta CDR3 regions used RNA transcripts. Amplification began with first-round RT-PCR using HTBI primers, then second-round multiplex PCR was performed. Each CDR3 protein gets one entry after TCRdb re-called the multiplex PCR reads with MiXCR. The sample consists of over 200,000 distinct CDR3 sequences, roughly 27% of them appearing once. Input material: peripheral blood. Receptors were obtained from a man between 45 and 60 years old with Graves' ophthalmopathy.

This clonotype has a count of ten or more. J is TRBJ2-7 and V is TRBV19; TRBD2 aligns across 15 bases. CDR1 and CDR2 from the germline V gene are LNHDA and SQIVND (reference sequence). V was clipped by 2 bases and J by 4 bases; unmatched bases: 12. CDR3 length: 19 residues. CDR3 residues: CASSISAGPGTSGRYEQYF. The CDR3 DNA reads TGTGCCAGTAGTATATCAGCAGGCCCCGGGACTAGCGGGAGGTACGAGCAGTACTTC.

The gene calls are TRBV6-5 and TRBJ2-5, with D unresolved. CDR1 MNHEY and CDR2 SVGAGI come from the germline V gene. Trimming pared 0 bases from V and 7 bases from J, leaving 9 bases between. The CDR3 is made up of 13 amino acids. The CDR3 loop reads CASSYSFPGTQYF. The CDR3 DNA sequence: TGTGCCAGCAGTTACTCCTTCCCAGGGACCCAGTACTTC.

The table lists this clonotype with many counts. The chain links TRBV6-5 to TRBJ1-5; D gene uncertain. Germline CDR1 MNHEY, CDR2 SVGAGI. CDR3 length equals 13 residues. The V gene lost 6 bases and the J gene lost 3 bases, with 9 bases spanning the gap. In DNA, the CDR3 is TGTGCCAGCAGGATGGACCACAATCAGCCCCAGCATTTT. Translating gives CASRMDHNQPQHF.

This clonotype was picked up many times. The rearrangement joins TRBV6-6 to TRBJ2-2, with unresolved D. The V gene's germline CDR1 is MNHNY and CDR2 SVGAGI (reference sequence). V lost 7 bases and J 6 bases, leaving 15 bases between the germline ends. The CDR3 consists of 14 residues. The CDR3 loop is CASTLVRSSGELFF. The CDR3 nucleotides read TGTGCCAGCACTCTAGTCAGGAGTTCCGGGGAGCTGTTTTTT.

For the CDR3, the DNA is TGTGCCAGCAGCGCAGGGTACAATCAGCCCCAGCATTTT. It is translated as CASSAGYNQPQHF. V usage is TRBV9 and J usage is TRBJ1-5; D is perhaps TRBD1 (5 bases). This CDR3 has 13 amino acids. V shed 3 bases and J shed 3 bases, with 7 bases lying between them. CDR1 and CDR2 from the germline V gene are SGDLS and YYNGEE.

This clonotype has ten or more counts. Germline and junction disagree at one end, which may indicate a read error. This rearrangement joins TRBV28 to TRBJ2-7, with 10 bases fitting TRBD2. Germline CDR1 is MDHEN and CDR2 is SYDVKM. The CDR3 extends over 20 amino acids. The CDR3 region has the DNA TGTGCCGGCAGTTTCCTTTTACCCCTAACTAGCGGGACTCCCACCTACGAGCAGTACTTC. Its protein product is CAGSFLLPLTSGTPTYEQYF.

CDR3 loop: CASKPPRDSSYEQYF. The CDR3 region has the DNA TGTGCCAGCAAACCGCCCCGGGACAGTTCCTACGAGCAGTACTTC. The V and J genes are TRBV28 and TRBJ2-7, with 7 positions matching TRBD1. V gave up 7 bases and J gave up 1 base; unmatched junction bases: 10. The V gene's germline CDR1 is MDHEN and CDR2 SYDVKM. The CDR3 spans 15 residues.

The chain employs TRBV2 and TRBJ2-5, with a weak D call TRBD1 (5 bases). V was trimmed by 9 bases and J by 0 bases, leaving 14 bases between them. The CDR3 is made up of 14 amino acids. Germline V CDR1 and CDR2: SNHLY, FYNNEI. Here the CDR3 DNA reads TGTGCCAGAGACAGCAAGGGAAACCAAGAGACCCAGTACTTC. This codes for CARDSKGNQETQYF.

The sample holds many counts of this clonotype. V usage is TRBV7-3 and J usage is TRBJ2-2; D gene unclear. The CDR3 has 14 amino acids. Germline values: CDR1 SGHTA, CDR2 FQGTGA. Trimming removed 6 bases at V and 0 bases at J, with 8 bases between. The CDR3 here is CASSYQTNTGELFF. In nucleotides, the CDR3 is TGTGCCAGCAGTTATCAGACGAACACCGGGGAGCTGTTTTTT.

The chain joins TRBV7-2 to TRBJ2-2; 8 bases line up with TRBD1. Germline CDR1 and CDR2: SGHTA and FQGNSA. V lost 0 bases, J lost 7 bases, and 4 bases stayed unmatched. The CDR3 has 15 residues. The CDR3 region has the DNA TGTGCCAGCAGCTTAGCGGCAGGGACAGGCGGGGAGCTGTTTTTT. Translating it yields CASSLAAGTGGELFF. Drawing the rest from reference TRBV7-2 and TRBJ2-2, the complete variable domain is GAGVSQSPSNKVTEKGKDVELRCDPISGHTALYWYRQSLGQGLEFLIYFQGNSAPDKSGLPSDRFSAERTGGSVSTLTIQRTQQEDSAVYLCASSLAAGTGGELFFGEGSRLTVL.

The table lists this clonotype with many counts. The genes are TRBV7-9 and TRBJ2-7; D might be TRBD1 (6 bases). Trimming took 8 bases from V and 6 from J, leaving 26 bases between them. Germline CDR1 and CDR2: SEHNR and FQNEAQ (reference sequence). CDR3 length equals 16 residues. The CDR3 coding sequence is TGTGCCAGCCAGCAGCTGCCAGCGGCAGGGGTAGGCGAGCAGTACTTC. Residues: CASQQLPAAGVGEQYF.

This clonotype was observed at least ten times. The chain uses TRBV2 and TRBJ2-5; 14 bases agree with TRBD2. The V gene end was trimmed by 9 bases and the J gene end by 6 bases; junction bases not matched to a gene: 6. Germline V gene lookup returns CDR1 SNHLY and CDR2 FYNNEI. The CDR3 is made up of 14 amino acids. As DNA, the CDR3 is TGTGCCAGACCGGGACTAGCGGGAGAAAAGACCCAGTACTTC. Its translation is CARPGLAGEKTQYF.

This chain connects TRBV4-1 to TRBJ1-1; TRBD1 might be the D (6 bases). The CDR3 is 14 amino acids. V shed 0 bases and J shed 5 bases, with 10 bases lying between them. Germline loops: CDR1 MGHRA, CDR2 YSYEKL. In DNA form, the CDR3 reads TGCGCCAGCAGCCAAGACAGGGGAATGACTGAAGCTTTCTTT. Translated: CASSQDRGMTEAFF.

Ten or more counts support this clonotype. The rearrangement uses TRBV28 and TRBJ2-7; D may be TRBD1 or TRBD2 (5 bases each). CDR3 size: 14 residues. Trimming shortened V by 6 bases and J by 3 bases, and 15 bases separated the two germline ends. Germline V gene sequence: CDR1 MDHEN, CDR2 SYDVKM. For the CDR3, the DNA is TGTGCCAGCAGACCCGGGACGATCGTCTACGAGCAGTACTTC. This translates into CASRPGTIVYEQYF.

The table lists this clonotype with many counts. The rearrangement links TRBV18 to TRBJ2-7, with a tentative D call TRBD2 (6 bases). Germline V lookup: CDR1 KGHSH, CDR2 LQKENI. V shed 3 bases and J shed 2 bases, with 11 bases lying between them. The CDR3 contains 14 residues. The DNA for the CDR3 is TGTGCCAGCTCACCCCCGGCGGGGCCCTACGAGCAGTACTTC. This gives the protein CASSPPAGPYEQYF.

The sample holds many counts of this clonotype. The chain has TRBV19 and TRBJ2-7, with 9 bases identical to TRBD1. The length of the CDR3 is 14 residues. Per germline, CDR1 LNHDA and CDR2 SQIVND (reference sequence). V lost 6 bases, J lost 3 bases, and 6 bases stayed unmatched. CDR3 residues: CASRVGQGSYEQYF. CDR3 nucleotides: TGTGCCAGTAGAGTCGGACAGGGGAGCTACGAGCAGTACTTC.

In this sample, this clonotype turned up many times. V gene TRBV28 combines with J gene TRBJ1-5; TRBD1 is a possible D gene (5 bases). V shed 5 bases and J shed 2 bases, with 16 bases lying between them. Germline assignment: CDR1 MDHEN and CDR2 SYDVKM. The CDR3 is 16 amino acids. The CDR3 DNA is TGTGCCAGCAGTGGGGCTTACAAACTAGGCAATCAGCCCCAGCATTTT. Amino acids: CASSGAYKLGNQPQHF. Full variable domain (missing parts from reference TRBV28 and TRBJ1-5): DVKVTQSSRYLVKRTGEKVFLECVQDMDHENMFWYRQDPGLGLRLIYFSYDVKMKEKGDIPEGYSVSREKKERFSLILESASTNQTSMYLCASSGAYKLGNQPQHFGDGTRLSIL.

This clonotype was observed many times. This chain connects TRBV5-1 to TRBJ1-5; D ambiguous. Germline V gene lookup returns CDR1 SGHRS and CDR2 YFSETQ. This CDR3 is built from 14 residues. V lost 0 bases and J lost 0, with 4 bases in between. The CDR3 DNA reads as TGCGCCAGCAGCTTGGGGCCTAGCAATCAGCCCCAGCATTTT. Encoded protein: CASSLGPSNQPQHF.